A single sample is the source of the 19 T cell receptor beta chains below, sequenced in a study of CD8 T cells in Susac syndrome. cDNA came from around 0.54 to 1 ug RNA primed by random hexamers. TCRdb reprocessed the immunoSEQ multiplex PCR reads via MiXCR and lists one record per CDR3 protein. The sample has some 120,000 distinct CDR3 sequences; roughly 92% are singletons. Specimen: CD8+ T cells from PBMCs. These receptor sequences come from a human donor in good health.

The rearrangement joins TRBV4-3 to TRBJ2-2; D is undetermined. The CDR3 totals 18 residues. Germline V gives CDR1 LGHNA, CDR2 YSLEER. The V and J ends lost 0 bases and 1 base respectively, with 15 bases between them. CDR3 sequence (DNA): TGCGCCAGCAGCCAAGACGATCGGCCAGTGGGGAACACCGGGGAGCTGTTTTTT. Its protein is CASSQDDRPVGNTGELFF.

V usage is TRBV5-4 and J usage is TRBJ2-1; TRBD2 matches 14 bases. This CDR3 has 18 amino acids. The germline gives CDR1 SGHNT, CDR2 YYREEE (reference sequence). With V trimmed by 6 bases and J by 4 bases, 12 bases remained unmatched. The CDR3 reads CASNGPGLAGADYNEQFF. CDR3 bases: TGTGCCAGCAATGGACCGGGACTAGCGGGAGCAGATTACAATGAGCAGTTCTTC.

The chain joins TRBV6-2 or TRBV6-3 to TRBJ1-5; the D is unclear. This CDR3 comprises 15 residues. Germline lookup yields CDR1 MNHEY and CDR2 SVGEGT. V was cut by 6 bases and J by 7 bases, with 19 bases left in between. The CDR3, as DNA: TGTGCCAGCAGCTTGCAAGCCTTGGGTGGGCAGCCCCAGCATTTT. It translates to CASSLQALGGQPQHF.

This clonotype was counted once. The CDR3 DNA is TGTGCCACCAGTGATCCCGACAGGGGGCGGAACAATGAGCAGTTCTTC. It encodes CATSDPDRGRNNEQFF. The genes are TRBV24-1 and TRBJ2-1, with TRBD1 matching 10 bases. J was trimmed by 5 bases and V by 3 bases; bases with no gene match: 6. Germline V gene sequence: CDR1 KGHDR, CDR2 SFDVKD. CDR3 length: 16 residues.

The chain has TRBV20-1 and TRBJ2-4; TRBD1 might be the D (6 bases). CDR1 is DFQATT and CDR2 is SNEGSKA in the germline V gene (reference sequence). The length of the CDR3 is 17 residues. Trimming cost V 2 bases and J 0 bases, with 17 bases left between them. Written as DNA, the CDR3 is TGCAGTGCTAGAATCCAGGGACAACACCTAGCCAAAAACATTCAGTACTTC. It translates to CSARIQGQHLAKNIQYF.

This chain joins TRBV20-1 and TRBJ1-1, with D perhaps matching TRBD1 (5 bases). Trimming took 5 bases from V and 0 from J, leaving 10 bases between them. The CDR3 covers 13 residues. Germline assignment: CDR1 DFQATT and CDR2 SNEGSKA (reference sequence). Written as DNA, the CDR3 is TGCAGTGCTCAGGGTCAGATGAACACTGAAGCTTTCTTT. Translation gives CSAQGQMNTEAFF.

The chain has TRBV27 and TRBJ1-1, with D tentatively TRBD1 (5 bases). This CDR3 region has 14 residues. Per the germline V gene, CDR1 is MNHEY and CDR2 is SMNVEV (reference sequence). V was trimmed by 3 bases and J by 1 base, leaving 9 bases between them. In DNA, the CDR3 is TGTGCCAGCAGTTTTGGACAACAGAACACTGAAGCTTTCTTT. The encoded protein is CASSFGQQNTEAFF.

The V and J genes are TRBV5-1 and TRBJ2-7; 8 bases line up with TRBD1. The germline V gene has CDR1 SGHRS and CDR2 YFSETQ. J was trimmed by 0 bases and V by 0 bases; bases with no gene match: 5. The CDR3 consists of 16 residues. CDR3 coding DNA: TGCGCCAGCAGCTTGGGTACAGGGGGGATCTCCTACGAGCAGTACTTC. Amino acids: CASSLGTGGISYEQYF.

The chain combines TRBV7-8 with TRBJ2-1; the D gene is possibly TRBD2 (6 bases). The germline V gene encodes CDR1 SGHVS and CDR2 FQNEAQ. Trimming pared 1 base from V and 0 bases from J, leaving 16 bases between. The CDR3 has 18 residues. In DNA, the CDR3 is TGTGCCAGCAGCTTAGGGTCGCAGCGGGCAACCTCCTACAATGAGCAGTTCTTC. Its translation is CASSLGSQRATSYNEQFF.

The chain carries TRBV9 and TRBJ1-4; no firm D call. V was trimmed by 4 bases and J by 8 bases, leaving 30 bases between them. CDR1 is SGDLS and CDR2 is YYNGEE in the germline V gene. This CDR3 contains 19 residues. CDR3 DNA: TGTGCCAGCAGCCATAGTCGGACCGGAGGCGGACTAGGCGGCGAAAAACTGTTTTTT. This codes for CASSHSRTGGGLGGEKLFF.

The chain couples TRBV14 to TRBJ2-3; 14 nucleotides match TRBD2. CDR3 length: 18 amino acids. Germline CDR1 SGHDN, CDR2 FVKESK. The J segment lost 2 bases and the V segment lost 1 base, leaving 5 bases of the junction unmatched. This CDR3 is CASSQGPGLAGATDTQYF. The CDR3 nucleotides are TGTGCCAGCAGCCAAGGCCCGGGACTAGCGGGGGCCACAGATACGCAGTATTTT.

The rearrangement links TRBV27 to TRBJ2-5, with 11 bases matching TRBD1. CDR3 length: 14 residues. The V gene's germline CDR1 is MNHEY and CDR2 SMNVEV (reference sequence). The V gene end was trimmed by 8 bases and the J gene end by 5 bases; junction bases not matched to a gene: 7. CDR3 sequence (DNA): TGTGCCAGCGGCCGGGACAGGGGGTTGGAGACCCAGTACTTC. This codes for CASGRDRGLETQYF.

The V gene is TRBV14, the J gene TRBJ1-1; D possibly corresponds to TRBD1 (5 bases). The CDR3 contains 16 residues. V lost 4 bases and J lost 2, with 17 bases in between. Germline-derived CDR1 and CDR2 are SGHDN and FVKESK. CDR3 sequence: CASSRVLGVGNTEAFF. CDR3 nucleotides: TGTGCCAGCAGCCGAGTCTTAGGGGTGGGCAACACTGAAGCTTTCTTT.

The chain couples TRBV4-3 to TRBJ1-6, with 7 bases lining up with TRBD1. J was trimmed by 4 bases and V by 3 bases; bases with no gene match: 9. The V gene's germline CDR1 is LGHNA and CDR2 YSLEER. This CDR3 has 17 amino acids. The CDR3 loop is CASSQAGGGFYNSPLHF. The CDR3 DNA is TGCGCCAGCAGCCAGGCAGGGGGAGGCTTTTATAATTCACCCCTCCACTTT.

This chain joins TRBV4-2 and TRBJ2-7, with D possibly TRBD1 on 5 matching bases. V lost 1 base to trimming and J lost 3 bases, with 13 bases between them. The CDR3 consists of 15 residues. Looked up from germline, CDR1 is LGHNA and CDR2 is YNFKEQ. The CDR3 protein is CASSQVSAGHYEQYF. CDR3 sequence (DNA): TGTGCCAGCAGCCAAGTTTCCGCAGGACACTACGAGCAGTACTTC.

This chain uses TRBV25-1 with TRBJ1-2, with D tentatively TRBD1 (5 bases). V shed 5 bases and J shed 4 bases, with 14 bases lying between them. The CDR3 length is 14 residues. Germline V lookup: CDR1 MGHDK, CDR2 SYGVNS. The CDR3 bases are TGTGCCAGCAGTAGGGCAGCGGGGGTCTATGGCTACACCTTC. Its translation is CASSRAAGVYGYTF.

The chain has TRBV7-8 and TRBJ1-2; no reliable D call. The CDR3 runs 15 residues. In germline, CDR1 is SGHVS, CDR2 FQNEAQ. The V end lost 5 bases, the J end lost 6 bases, and 19 bases lay between the germline ends. The CDR3 sequence is CASSPRPGVKDGYTF. The CDR3 DNA is TGTGCCAGCAGCCCTCGCCCGGGAGTGAAGGATGGCTACACCTTC.

This chain connects TRBV7-2 to TRBJ2-3; D might be TRBD1 or TRBD2, each matching 6 bases. This CDR3 region has 14 residues. Trimming left V 6 bases short and J 0 bases short, with 10 bases between. Germline CDR1 is SGHTA and CDR2 is FQGNSA. This CDR3 is CASRRGASTDTQYF. The CDR3 DNA sequence: TGTGCCAGCAGGAGGGGGGCTAGCACAGATACGCAGTATTTT.

This clonotype was recorded only once. The chain combines TRBV29-1 with TRBJ1-2; 7 nucleotides match TRBD1. Looked up from germline, CDR1 is SQVTM and CDR2 is ANQGSEA. J was trimmed by 3 bases and V by 5 bases; bases with no gene match: 9. The length of the CDR3 is 14 residues. The CDR3 is CSVYPQGGDYGYTF. Written as DNA, the CDR3 is TGCAGCGTTTACCCTCAGGGGGGCGACTATGGCTACACCTTC. The full variable domain, with the rest looked up from reference TRBV29-1 and TRBJ1-2, is SAVISQKPSRDICQRGTSLTIQCQVDSQVTMMFWYRQQPGQSLTLIATANQGSEATYESGFVIDKFPISRPNLTFSTLTVSNMSPEDSSIYLCSVYPQGGDYGYTFGSGTRLTVV.